This entry describes one T cell receptor beta chain. Antigen: not known. The entry originates in a study of T cell responses to AZD1222 COVID-19 vaccine. Overall study findings and caveats: Sampled repertoires all dated from after the peak T cell response. Among the donors, most were white British and more were female, and clonal diversity was possibly underestimated. The study reported that nearly half of spike-specific TCRs target unmutated variant regions. At baseline, just 6 or 7 AZD1222 recipients tested seropositive.

Measured with immunoSEQ multiplex PCR; TCRdb has only the in-frame clones, and not every one. Altogether around 120,000 clones are present, about 90% being singletons, with the ten largest covering roughly a tenth. The V gene's germline CDR1 is MNHEY and CDR2 SVGAGI. V lost 8 bases to trimming and J lost 3 bases; unmatched junction nucleotides: 3. CDR3 length: 13 residues. The sample was peripheral blood, taken on day 0 of AZD1222 vaccination. This receptor was identified in an adult in good health. This sequence joins TRBV6-5 and TRBJ1-5, with TRBD1 matching over 8 bases. The CDR3: CASRTGNNQPQHF. Written as DNA, the CDR3 is TGTGCCAGCCGGACAGGGAACAATCAGCCCCAGCATTTT.